This T cell receptor (beta chain) comes out of a study of CD8 T cells in ankylosing spondylitis. Quantitative 5'-RACE was performed with molecular barcodes, and it yielded the TCR beta libraries. TCRdb recomputed calls from the 5' RACE reads with MiXCR, one row per CDR3 protein. The repertoire holds roughly 300,000 distinct CDR3 sequences, with under 8.5% as singletons. General study points: It appeared that ankylosing spondylitis blood was characterized by a TCR beta motif of fewer than 10 highly homologous variants.

In its sample, this clonotype was seen a few times. The antigen remains unidentified. This CDR3 comprises 11 residues. V shed 3 bases and J shed 7 bases, with 6 bases lying between them. This rearrangement joins TRBV12-3 or TRBV12-4 to TRBJ1-2; D unclear. Sample: blood, either unsorted or a sorted T cell fraction (not recorded which). This sequence originates from a male donor with ankylosing spondylitis. This CDR3 reads CASSFLAGYTF. CDR3 coding DNA: TGTGCCAGCAGTTTCCTAGCTGGCTACACCTTC.